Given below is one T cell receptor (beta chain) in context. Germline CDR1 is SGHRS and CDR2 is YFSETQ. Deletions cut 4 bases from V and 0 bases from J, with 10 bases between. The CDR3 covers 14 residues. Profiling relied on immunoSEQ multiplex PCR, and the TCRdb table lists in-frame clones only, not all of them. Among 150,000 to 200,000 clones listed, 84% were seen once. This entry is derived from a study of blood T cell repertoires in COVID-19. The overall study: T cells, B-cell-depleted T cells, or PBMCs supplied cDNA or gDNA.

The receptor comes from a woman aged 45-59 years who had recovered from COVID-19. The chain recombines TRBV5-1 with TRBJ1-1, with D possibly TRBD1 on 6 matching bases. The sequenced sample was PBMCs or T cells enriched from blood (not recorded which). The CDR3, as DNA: TGCGCCAGCAGCACGTGGGGGCTGAACACTGAAGCTTTCTTT. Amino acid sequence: CASSTWGLNTEAFF.